Listed below are T cell receptor beta chains from one sample, sequenced in a study of T cell responses to AZD1222 COVID-19 vaccine. The assay was immunoSEQ multiplex PCR, and TCRdb's table has in-frame clones only and misses some. The sample consists of fewer than 120,000 clones, 80% to 95% of them appearing once. The sequences come from peripheral blood, collected on day 0 of AZD1222 vaccination. These receptors were obtained from an adult in good health. Both conserved end residues are part of each CDR3. Each record gives: clone size, D gene, J gene, V gene, CDR3 protein, CDR3 DNA. The D gene is left open where the match is weak. The size field is filled for only some rows; it gives once, few, many or a size class.

clone size: -; D gene: -; J gene: TRBJ1-4; V gene: TRBV18; CDR3 protein: CASSPGTDEKLFF; CDR3 DNA: TGTGCCAGCTCACCAGGGACGGATGAAAAACTGTTTTTT
clone size: -; D gene: -; J gene: TRBJ1-5; V gene: TRBV10-1; CDR3 protein: CASRLKGVCGLSNQPQHF; CDR3 DNA: TGCGCCAGCAGGCTGAAGGGTGTTTGCGGCCTCAGCAATCAGCCCCAGCATTTT
clone size: -; D gene: TRBD1; J gene: TRBJ1-2; V gene: TRBV10-3; CDR3 protein: CAIGTGRYGYTF; CDR3 DNA: TGTGCCATCGGGACAGGGAGGTATGGCTACACCTTC
clone size: -; D gene: -; J gene: TRBJ1-6; V gene: TRBV28; CDR3 protein: CASSPTAGTLYNSPLHF; CDR3 DNA: TGTGCCAGCAGTCCCACCGCCGGGACACTTTATAATTCACCCCTCCACTTT
clone size: -; D gene: -; J gene: TRBJ1-1; V gene: TRBV6-5; CDR3 protein: CASSYSPESSPEAFF; CDR3 DNA: TGTGCCAGCAGTTACTCCCCAGAGAGCTCACCTGAAGCTTTCTTT
clone size: -; D gene: -; J gene: TRBJ2-1; V gene: TRBV7-8; CDR3 protein: CASSLAGRYNEQFF; CDR3 DNA: TGTGCCAGCAGCTTAGCTGGCCGGTACAATGAGCAGTTCTTC
clone size: -; D gene: -; J gene: TRBJ2-2; V gene: TRBV14; CDR3 protein: CASSQDIPPAGELFF; CDR3 DNA: TGTGCCAGCAGCCAAGATATCCCCCCCGCCGGGGAGCTGTTTTTT
clone size: -; D gene: -; J gene: TRBJ1-3; V gene: TRBV24-1; CDR3 protein: CATSDLRRHSGNTIYF; CDR3 DNA: TGTGCCACCAGTGATTTGAGGCGCCACTCTGGAAACACCATATATTTT
clone size: -; D gene: -; J gene: TRBJ2-7; V gene: TRBV7-9; CDR3 protein: CAGRTGVDEQYF; CDR3 DNA: TGTGCCGGACGCACGGGGGTCGACGAGCAGTACTTC
clone size: -; D gene: -; J gene: TRBJ1-5; V gene: TRBV18; CDR3 protein: CASSQEGGSQPQHF; CDR3 DNA: TGTGCCAGCTCACAAGAGGGGGGCAGTCAGCCCCAGCATTTT
clone size: -; D gene: -; J gene: TRBJ2-3; V gene: TRBV19; CDR3 protein: CASSISLIADTQYF; CDR3 DNA: TGTGCCAGTAGTATCAGCTTGATCGCAGATACGCAGTATTTT
clone size: once; D gene: -; J gene: TRBJ1-4; V gene: TRBV2; CDR3 protein: CVLGLGDEKLFF; CDR3 DNA: TGTGTCCTTGGTTTGGGGGATGAAAAACTGTTTTTT
clone size: -; D gene: TRBD2; J gene: TRBJ2-3; V gene: TRBV5-1; CDR3 protein: CASSPLAGEGDTQYF; CDR3 DNA: TGCGCCAGCAGCCCTCTAGCGGGGGAGGGGGATACGCAGTATTTT
clone size: -; D gene: -; J gene: TRBJ1-2; V gene: TRBV7-9; CDR3 protein: CASLKVGDPYGGYTF; CDR3 DNA: TGTGCCAGCCTCAAGGTCGGGGATCCCTATGGCGGCTACACCTTC
clone size: -; D gene: -; J gene: TRBJ1-2; V gene: TRBV19; CDR3 protein: CASRGTGNYGYTF; CDR3 DNA: TGTGCCAGTAGGGGAACAGGGAACTATGGCTACACCTTC
clone size: -; D gene: -; J gene: TRBJ1-1; V gene: TRBV2; CDR3 protein: CASSEVTGKNTEAFF; CDR3 DNA: TGTGCCAGCAGTGAAGTCACAGGGAAGAACACTGAAGCTTTCTTT
clone size: -; D gene: -; J gene: TRBJ1-1; V gene: TRBV29-1; CDR3 protein: CSVEDSRGNTEAFF; CDR3 DNA: TGCAGCGTTGAAGATTCCCGGGGAAACACTGAAGCTTTCTTT
clone size: -; D gene: -; J gene: TRBJ1-3; V gene: TRBV5-4; CDR3 protein: CASSLQSFSGNTIYF; CDR3 DNA: TGTGCCAGCAGCCTTCAATCGTTCTCTGGAAACACCATATATTTT
clone size: -; D gene: TRBD1; J gene: TRBJ2-5; V gene: TRBV6-6; CDR3 protein: CASSRQGETQYF; CDR3 DNA: TGTGCCAGCTCTAGACAGGGGGAGACTCAGTACTTC
clone size: -; D gene: -; J gene: TRBJ1-1; V gene: TRBV9; CDR3 protein: CASSPRQVHYTEAFF; CDR3 DNA: TGTGCCAGCAGCCCCCGACAGGTACATTACACTGAAGCTTTCTTT
clone size: -; D gene: -; J gene: TRBJ2-3; V gene: TRBV10-3; CDR3 protein: CAISERQTDTQYF; CDR3 DNA: TGTGCCATCAGTGAGCGGCAAACAGATACGCAGTATTTT
clone size: -; D gene: TRBD1; J gene: TRBJ1-2; V gene: TRBV19; CDR3 protein: CASIEEQGAQGYTF; CDR3 DNA: TGTGCCAGTATAGAAGAGCAGGGGGCGCAAGGCTACACCTTC
clone size: once; D gene: -; J gene: TRBJ1-1; V gene: TRBV10-3; CDR3 protein: CAISVGVGEAFF; CDR3 DNA: TGTGCCATCAGTGTAGGGGTAGGTGAAGCTTTCTTT
clone size: once; D gene: TRBD2; J gene: TRBJ2-3; V gene: TRBV10-1; CDR3 protein: CARTGLAKCTDTQYF; CDR3 DNA: TGCGCCAGGACTGGACTAGCGAAGTGCACAGATACGCAGTATTTT
clone size: -; D gene: -; J gene: TRBJ2-7; V gene: TRBV27; CDR3 protein: CASRLSYEQYF; CDR3 DNA: TGTGCCAGCAGGCTCTCCTACGAGCAGTACTTC
clone size: -; D gene: TRBD1; J gene: TRBJ2-7; V gene: TRBV2; CDR3 protein: CASSDLRGQKYEQYF; CDR3 DNA: TGTGCCAGCAGCGATCTCAGGGGGCAGAAATACGAGCAGTACTTC
clone size: -; D gene: TRBD1; J gene: TRBJ1-2; V gene: TRBV28; CDR3 protein: CASSFTGVNYGYTF; CDR3 DNA: TGTGCCAGCAGTTTCACAGGGGTGAACTATGGCTACACCTTC
clone size: -; D gene: -; J gene: TRBJ1-4; V gene: TRBV5-1; CDR3 protein: CASSPWGGGTNEKLFF; CDR3 DNA: TGCGCCAGCAGCCCCTGGGGTGGCGGGACTAATGAAAAACTGTTTTTT
clone size: -; D gene: -; J gene: TRBJ1-5; V gene: TRBV9; CDR3 protein: CASSVGGNNQPQHF; CDR3 DNA: TGTGCCAGCAGCGTAGGGGGAAACAATCAGCCCCAGCATTTT
clone size: -; D gene: TRBD1; J gene: TRBJ1-6; V gene: TRBV19; CDR3 protein: CASSTSKRQGNSPLHF; CDR3 DNA: TGTGCCAGTAGTACGTCAAAACGACAGGGGAATTCACCCCTCCACTTT
clone size: -; D gene: TRBD1; J gene: TRBJ2-7; V gene: TRBV12-3/TRBV12-4; CDR3 protein: CASSPRQGDKEYF; CDR3 DNA: TGTGCCAGCAGCCCCAGACAGGGGGATAAGGAGTACTTC
clone size: -; D gene: -; J gene: TRBJ2-5; V gene: TRBV7-9; CDR3 protein: CASSFWGTGESTQYF; CDR3 DNA: TGTGCCAGCAGCTTTTGGGGTACGGGGGAGTCGACCCAGTACTTC
clone size: -; D gene: TRBD1; J gene: TRBJ1-2; V gene: TRBV30; CDR3 protein: CAWHRGGEVYGYTF; CDR3 DNA: TGTGCCTGGCACAGGGGGGGGGAAGTTTATGGCTACACCTTC
clone size: -; D gene: TRBD1; J gene: TRBJ1-6; V gene: TRBV10-2; CDR3 protein: CASSEDSGTGYGTLHF; CDR3 DNA: TGCGCCAGCAGTGAGGATTCTGGGACAGGGTATGGAACCCTCCACTTT
clone size: -; D gene: TRBD2; J gene: TRBJ2-2; V gene: TRBV14; CDR3 protein: CASSQDLAGGTNTGELFF; CDR3 DNA: TGTGCCAGCAGCCAAGATCTAGCGGGGGGGACGAACACCGGGGAGCTGTTTTTT
clone size: -; D gene: -; J gene: TRBJ2-5; V gene: TRBV6-1; CDR3 protein: CASSEAGTPKYF; CDR3 DNA: TGTGCCAGCAGTGAAGCGGGGACCCCCAAGTACTTC
clone size: -; D gene: -; J gene: TRBJ1-1; V gene: TRBV12-5; CDR3 protein: CASGLAQGARETEAFF; CDR3 DNA: TGTGCTAGTGGTTTGGCTCAGGGTGCACGTGAGACTGAAGCTTTCTTT
clone size: -; D gene: -; J gene: TRBJ2-7; V gene: TRBV3-1/TRBV3-2; CDR3 protein: CASSQDPASYEQYF; CDR3 DNA: TGTGCCAGCAGCCAAGATCCAGCTTCCTACGAGCAGTACTTC
clone size: -; D gene: TRBD1; J gene: TRBJ1-1; V gene: TRBV2; CDR3 protein: CASIKGASNTEAFF; CDR3 DNA: TGTGCCAGCATAAAGGGGGCATCGAACACTGAAGCTTTCTTT
clone size: -; D gene: TRBD2; J gene: TRBJ2-1; V gene: TRBV27; CDR3 protein: CASSYRGGYEQFF; CDR3 DNA: TGTGCCAGCAGCTATCGGGGGGGCTATGAGCAGTTCTTC
clone size: -; D gene: -; J gene: TRBJ2-3; V gene: TRBV9; CDR3 protein: CASSPTGGDADTQYF; CDR3 DNA: TGTGCCAGCAGCCCGACCGGGGGCGATGCAGATACGCAGTATTTT
clone size: -; D gene: TRBD1; J gene: TRBJ1-2; V gene: TRBV6-1; CDR3 protein: CASSDRDRDYGYTF; CDR3 DNA: TGTGCCAGCAGTGACCGGGACAGGGATTATGGCTACACCTTC
clone size: once; D gene: -; J gene: TRBJ1-5; V gene: TRBV14; CDR3 protein: CASSQGAQPQHF; CDR3 DNA: TGTGCCAGCAGCCAGGGGGCTCAGCCCCAGCATTTT
clone size: -; D gene: TRBD1; J gene: TRBJ2-7; V gene: TRBV11-3; CDR3 protein: CASSQGGTGVYEQYF; CDR3 DNA: TGTGCCAGCAGCCAGGGGGGGACAGGGGTCTACGAGCAGTACTTC
clone size: -; D gene: -; J gene: TRBJ1-1; V gene: TRBV28; CDR3 protein: CASKDGMNTEAFF; CDR3 DNA: TGTGCCAGCAAGGACGGCATGAACACTGAAGCTTTCTTT
clone size: few; D gene: TRBD1; J gene: TRBJ1-2; V gene: TRBV5-4; CDR3 protein: CASSPRTGGNYGYTF; CDR3 DNA: TGTGCCAGCAGCCCGAGGACAGGGGGGAACTATGGCTACACCTTC
clone size: few; D gene: TRBD2; J gene: TRBJ2-2; V gene: TRBV30; CDR3 protein: CAGTSGENTGELFF; CDR3 DNA: TGTGCCGGGACTAGCGGGGAGAACACCGGGGAGCTGTTTTTT
clone size: once; D gene: -; J gene: TRBJ2-3; V gene: TRBV7-2; CDR3 protein: CASSITGSLTDTQYF; CDR3 DNA: TGTGCCAGCAGCATAACCGGGAGCCTTACAGATACGCAGTATTTT
clone size: -; D gene: -; J gene: TRBJ1-5; V gene: TRBV30; CDR3 protein: CAWSVGGVGGSNQPQHF; CDR3 DNA: TGTGCCTGGAGTGTAGGGGGAGTTGGAGGTAGCAATCAGCCCCAGCATTTT
clone size: -; D gene: TRBD2; J gene: TRBJ2-5; V gene: TRBV4-2; CDR3 protein: CASSQIAGGQAETQYF; CDR3 DNA: TGTGCCAGCAGCCAAATAGCGGGGGGACAAGCGGAGACCCAGTACTTC
clone size: -; D gene: -; J gene: TRBJ1-4; V gene: TRBV6-5; CDR3 protein: CASSISGGEKLFF; CDR3 DNA: TGTGCCAGCAGTATAAGCGGGGGTGAAAAACTGTTTTTT
clone size: once; D gene: -; J gene: TRBJ2-2; V gene: TRBV9; CDR3 protein: CASSVGAGRNTGELFF; CDR3 DNA: TGTGCCAGCAGCGTAGGGGCGGGGCGGAACACCGGGGAGCTGTTTTTT
clone size: -; D gene: TRBD1; J gene: TRBJ1-2; V gene: TRBV3-1/TRBV3-2; CDR3 protein: CASSQLVLRTGGSGYTF; CDR3 DNA: TGTGCCAGCAGCCAGTTGGTTTTGAGGACAGGGGGATCTGGCTACACCTTC
clone size: -; D gene: -; J gene: TRBJ1-2; V gene: TRBV24-1; CDR3 protein: CATSDSGSQGYTF; CDR3 DNA: TGTGCCACCAGTGACTCAGGGAGTCAAGGCTACACCTTC
clone size: -; D gene: -; J gene: TRBJ2-3; V gene: TRBV7-9; CDR3 protein: CASSTRRAGTTTDTQYF; CDR3 DNA: TGTGCCAGCAGCACACGACGGGCCGGGACGACCACAGATACGCAGTATTTT
clone size: -; D gene: -; J gene: TRBJ2-1; V gene: TRBV30; CDR3 protein: CAWSERYEQFF; CDR3 DNA: TGTGCCTGGAGTGAACGGTATGAGCAGTTCTTC
clone size: -; D gene: TRBD1; J gene: TRBJ2-3; V gene: TRBV19; CDR3 protein: CASSSQGATPTDTQYF; CDR3 DNA: TGTGCCAGTAGTTCCCAGGGGGCGACCCCCACAGATACGCAGTATTTT